This record looks at one TCR beta chain sequence and its context. The data stem from a study of blood T cell repertoires in COVID-19. Using immunoSEQ multiplex PCR, the repertoire was profiled, and TCRdb retains in-frame clones only, with some absent. This table holds 200,000 or so clones, around four fifths found once. This sequence was found in a man aged 55 to 69 with COVID-19, enrolled during active disease. The material sequenced was peripheral blood.

The CDR3 bases are TGCAGTGCTAGTATAAGGCCAGGTCTAAACTATGGCTACACCTTC. Its translation: CSASIRPGLNYGYTF. The V call is TRBV20-1, the J call TRBJ1-2; D gene ambiguous. The CDR3 loop spans 15 amino acids. Trimming pared 3 bases from V and 2 bases from J, leaving 16 bases between. Germline values: CDR1 DFQATT, CDR2 SNEGSKA (reference sequence).